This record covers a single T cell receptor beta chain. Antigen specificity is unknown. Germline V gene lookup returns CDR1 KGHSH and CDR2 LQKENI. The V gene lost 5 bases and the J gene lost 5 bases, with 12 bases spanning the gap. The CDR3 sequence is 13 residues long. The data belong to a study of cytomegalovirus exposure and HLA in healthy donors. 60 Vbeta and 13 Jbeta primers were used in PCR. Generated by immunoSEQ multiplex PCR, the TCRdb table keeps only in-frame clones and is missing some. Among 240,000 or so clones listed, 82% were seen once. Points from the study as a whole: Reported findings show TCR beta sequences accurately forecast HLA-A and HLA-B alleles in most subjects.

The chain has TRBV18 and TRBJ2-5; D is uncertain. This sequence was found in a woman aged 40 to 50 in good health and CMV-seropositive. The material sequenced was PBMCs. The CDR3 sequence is CASSSLSVETQYF. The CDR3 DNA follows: TGTGCCAGCTCATCACTATCTGTGGAGACCCAGTACTTC.